This T cell receptor (beta chain) came from a study of T cell repertoires in cytomegalovirus infection. Study summary: Based on public TCR beta signatures, there were indications of CMV infection and of a matching HLA type.

Worth noting for this clonotype: Its antigen is unknown. Its ends do not fully match the called genes, so a read error is possible.

This CDR3 has 14 residues. Looked up from germline, CDR1 is MNHNS and CDR2 is SASEGT. Study-wide points: In two of eight donors, the top clonotype was HLA-C-restricted CMV-specific.

TCRdb itself ran the reads through MiXCR, one entry per CDR3 protein. The profile shows approximately 500,000 distinct CDR3 sequences, more than 15% of them singletons. The chain links TRBV6-1 to TRBJ1-1, with D perhaps TRBD1 (6 bases). Material for sequencing was CD8+ T cells from PBMCs. The source is a human donor in good health (CMV status not recorded). Some clones in this sample may be carry-over from other donors' samples. The CDR3 DNA follows: TGTGCCAGCAATGCGGACAGATTGAACACTGCAGCTTTCTTT. Protein sequence: CASNADRLNTAAFF.